This T cell receptor beta chain was identified in a study of control samples from healthy donors and cancer patients. Assay: immunoSEQ multiplex PCR; the TCRdb copy retains only in-frame clones and omits some. In the table there are fewer than 200,000 clones, roughly 95% of which are singletons. Material: blood. The receptor was isolated from a woman aged 30 to 39 in good health.

As DNA, the CDR3 is TGTGCCAGCAGGCCCGGGACAGAGGCCGGGGAGCTGTTTTTT. Residues: CASRPGTEAGELFF. V gene TRBV6-5 combines with J gene TRBJ2-2; 7 nucleotides agree with TRBD1. Trimming took 6 bases from V and 6 from J; bases not matched to a gene: 7. Germline lookup yields CDR1 MNHEY and CDR2 SVGAGI. The CDR3 is made up of 14 amino acids.